A single sample is the source of the 18 T cell receptor beta chains below, sequenced in a study of OX40 agonist ivuxolimab in advanced cancers. Clones were read by immunoSEQ multiplex PCR, and TCRdb kept only the in-frame ones, dropping some. This sample yields about 76,000 clones, of which over 80% are seen a single time; around 1.7% belongs to the top ten. Material: CD4+ or CD8+ T cells sorted from blood, obtained in a trial of the OX40 agonist ivuxolimab. The receptors stem from an adult with an advanced solid tumor such as melanoma, head and neck, liver or kidney cancer.

The chain links TRBV19 to TRBJ2-2, with 10 bases identical to TRBD2. V lost 6 bases, J lost 4 bases, and 2 bases stayed unmatched. Germline V gene data show CDR1 as LNHDA and CDR2 as SQIVND (reference sequence). CDR3 size: 14 residues. CDR3 sequence: CASRQRGGTGELFF. Written as DNA, the CDR3 is TGTGCCAGTAGGCAGCGGGGGGGCACCGGGGAGCTGTTTTTT.

The chain combines TRBV6-5 with TRBJ1-6, with 9 positions matching TRBD1. Trimming at V came to 0 bases and at J to 8 bases, leaving 2 bases not matched to a gene. CDR1 and CDR2 (germline): MNHEY, SVGAGI. This CDR3 comprises 15 residues. The CDR3: CASSYSGQGHSPLHF. The DNA for the CDR3 is TGTGCCAGCAGTTACTCGGGACAGGGCCATTCACCCCTCCACTTT.

This CDR3 is CATTKGQGLRTDTQYF. CDR3 in DNA: TGTGCCACCACAAAAGGGCAGGGTTTGCGGACAGATACGCAGTATTTT. The V and J genes are TRBV28 and TRBJ2-3, with D possibly being TRBD1 (5 bases). CDR1 MDHEN and CDR2 SYDVKM come from the germline V gene. The V end was cut by 10 bases, the J end by 3 bases, with 23 bases between. CDR3 length: 16 amino acids.

The V gene is TRBV12-5, the J gene TRBJ1-1; unclear D gene. The CDR3 sequence is 12 residues long. V was cut by 2 bases and J by 5 bases, with 6 bases left in between. CDR1 is LGHNT and CDR2 is FRNRAP in the germline V gene. The CDR3, as DNA: TGTGCTAGTGGTTTGACCCGAACTGAAGCTTTCTTT. Protein sequence: CASGLTRTEAFF.

CDR3 in DNA: TGTGCCAGCAGCACTCATGACGGGGCCCCTAAGTACTTC. Protein: CASSTHDGAPKYF. The J gene is TRBJ2-7, the V gene TRBV11-2; perhaps D is TRBD1 or TRBD2 (5 bases each). This CDR3 comprises 13 residues. Germline CDR1 reads SGHAT; CDR2 reads FQNNGV. Trimming cost V 5 bases and J 11 bases, with 19 bases left between them. Full variable domain (missing parts from reference TRBV11-2 and TRBJ2-7): EAGVAQSPRYKIIEKRQSVAFWCNPISGHATLYWYQQILGQGPKLLIQFQNNGVVDDSQLPKDRFSAERLKGVDSTLKIQPAKLEDSAVYLCASSTHDGAPKYFGPGTRLTVT.

This clone was counted a few times. The chain employs TRBV5-1 and TRBJ1-1; perhaps TRBD1 as D (5 bases). This CDR3 is built from 15 residues. V was clipped by 5 bases and J by 5 bases, with 19 bases between them. The germline gives CDR1 SGHRS, CDR2 YFSETQ. The CDR3 coding sequence is TGCGCCAGCAGACGGGGACGCCTAGATATGACTGAAGCTTTCTTT. Its protein is CASRRGRLDMTEAFF. The whole variable domain, filled in from reference TRBV5-1 and TRBJ1-1, reads KAGVTQTPRYLIKTRGQQVTLSCSPISGHRSVSWYQQTPGQGLQFLFEYFSETQRNKGNFPGRFSGRQFSNSRSEMNVSTLELGDSALYLCASRRGRLDMTEAFFGQGTRLTVV.

The chain has TRBV2 and TRBJ2-1; tentative D call: TRBD1 (6 bases). Deletions cut 6 bases from V and 8 bases from J, with 11 bases between. Per the germline V gene, CDR1 is SNHLY and CDR2 is FYNNEI. The CDR3 runs 12 residues. This chain's CDR3 is CASRKQGDEQFF. Here the CDR3 DNA reads TGTGCCAGCAGGAAACAGGGTGATGAGCAGTTCTTC. The full variable domain, its missing parts supplied by reference TRBV2 and TRBJ2-1, is EPEVTQTPSHQVTQMGQEVILRCVPISNHLYFYWYRQILGQKVEFLVSFYNNEISEKSEIFDDQFSVERPDGSNFTLKIRSTKLEDSAMYFCASRKQGDEQFFGPGTRLTVL.

The chain combines TRBV7-2 with TRBJ2-2; D remains ambiguous. The germline CDR1 and CDR2 sequences are SGHTA and FQGNSA. V was pared by 7 bases and J by 7 bases, with 16 bases between. The CDR3 has 14 residues. The CDR3 DNA reads as TGTGCCAGCACCCCTCCCTCGGTTGTCGGGGAGCTGTTTTTT. The encoded protein is CASTPPSVVGELFF.

The chain joins TRBV5-4 to TRBJ2-5; TRBD1 aligns across 9 bases. V dropped 7 bases and J dropped 2; count of bases not matched to a gene: 9. The CDR3 runs to 15 residues. CDR1 and CDR2 from the germline V gene are SGHNT and YYREEE (reference sequence). The CDR3 coding sequence is TGTGCCAGCCAGCCGGACAGGGGAGGACAAGAGACCCAGTACTTC. Its translation is CASQPDRGGQETQYF.

The chain has TRBV25-1 and TRBJ1-1; a possible D gene is TRBD1 (5 bases). Germline CDR1 is MGHDK and CDR2 is SYGVNS. Trimming removed 4 bases from V and 7 bases from J, with 16 bases in between. The CDR3 has 14 residues. CDR3 bases: TGTGCCAGCAGTGTCGACGGGGGTGGAGGTGAAGCTTTCTTT. This encodes CASSVDGGGGEAFF.

This clone was counted only a few times. Here the CDR3 DNA reads TGTGCCAGCAGTTTATCCCGGGACACTGTCTATGGCTACACCTTC. This codes for CASSLSRDTVYGYTF. The chain has TRBV27 and TRBJ1-2; D may be TRBD1 (6 bases). V shed 0 bases and J shed 4 bases, with 12 bases lying between them. CDR1 is MNHEY, CDR2 SMNVEV, per germline (reference sequence). The CDR3 contains 15 residues.

V is TRBV11-3 and J is TRBJ2-5; D possibly corresponds to TRBD1 (5 bases). The CDR3 runs to 15 residues. Germline V gene sequence: CDR1 SGHNT, CDR2 YENEEA. V lost 5 bases, J lost 4 bases, and 17 bases lay in between. The CDR3 spells CASSQGARPVETQYF. The CDR3 DNA reads TGTGCCAGCAGCCAAGGGGCCCGACCTGTAGAGACCCAGTACTTC.

The table lists this clone with a count of one. The chain joins TRBV6-1 to TRBJ2-5; TRBD1 matches 7 bases. The V and J ends lost 2 bases and 1 base, in that order; junction bases with no gene match: 7. The CDR3 is 16 residues long. From germline, CDR1 is MNHNS and CDR2 SASEGT. The CDR3 is CASSERQGPRQETQYF. The CDR3 DNA reads as TGTGCCAGCAGTGAACGACAGGGACCCCGCCAAGAGACCCAGTACTTC.

This chain links TRBV30 with TRBJ1-2; D ambiguous. The CDR3 contains 12 residues. CDR1 GTSNPN and CDR2 SVGIG come from the germline V gene (reference sequence). The germline V and J ends were trimmed by 2 bases and 3 bases, with 7 bases remaining between them. CDR3 amino acids: CAWSRGDYGYTF. The DNA of the CDR3 is TGTGCCTGGAGTCGTGGGGACTATGGCTACACCTTC.

This chain uses TRBV5-8 with TRBJ2-7, with 8 bases that match TRBD1. The CDR3 is made up of 16 amino acids. After removal of 0 bases from V and 4 bases from J, the junction contained 9 bases not matched to a gene. Germline V CDR1 and CDR2: SGHTS, YDEGEE. DNA of the CDR3: TGTGCCAGCAGCTTGGCCGCGACAGGGGTTGGGTACGAGCAGTACTTC. This gives the protein CASSLAATGVGYEQYF.

This rearrangement joins TRBV6-6 to TRBJ1-2, with D hard to call. The CDR3 loop spans 11 amino acids. V lost 5 bases to trimming and J lost 8 bases, with 9 bases between them. Germline CDR1 MNHNY, CDR2 SVGAGI (reference sequence). CDR3 sequence reads: CASSPQRGYTF. The CDR3 coding sequence is TGTGCCAGCAGTCCCCAACGGGGCTACACCTTC.

The rearrangement uses TRBV7-3 and TRBJ2-2, with D possibly being TRBD2 (5 bases). V dropped 1 base and J dropped 2 bases, with 8 bases sitting between them. This CDR3 contains 15 residues. Germline CDR1 reads SGHTA; CDR2 reads FQGTGA. CDR3 nucleotides: TGTGCCAGCAGCTTAAATCCGGGAAACACCGGGGAGCTGTTTTTT. It encodes CASSLNPGNTGELFF.

This chain connects TRBV19 to TRBJ2-1; TRBD2 matches at 13 bases. The junction had 7 bases not matched to a gene; V was cut back by 2 bases and J by 9 bases. The germline V gene encodes CDR1 LNHDA and CDR2 SQIVND (reference sequence). This CDR3 has 16 amino acids. CDR3 DNA sequence: TGTGCCAGTAGTATAAAGGGGACTAGCGGGGTGCTTGAGCAGTTCTTC. It codes for CASSIKGTSGVLEQFF.